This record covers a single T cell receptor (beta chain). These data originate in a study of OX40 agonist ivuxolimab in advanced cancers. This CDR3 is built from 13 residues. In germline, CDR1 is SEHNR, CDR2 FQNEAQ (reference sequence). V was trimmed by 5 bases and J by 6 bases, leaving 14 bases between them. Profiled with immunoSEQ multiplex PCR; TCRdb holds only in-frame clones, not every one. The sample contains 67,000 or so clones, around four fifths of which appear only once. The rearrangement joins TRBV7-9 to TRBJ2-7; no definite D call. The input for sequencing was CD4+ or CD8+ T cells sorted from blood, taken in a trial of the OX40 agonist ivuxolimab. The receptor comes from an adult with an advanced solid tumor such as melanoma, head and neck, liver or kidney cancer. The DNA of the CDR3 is TGTGCCAGCAGCCCTGGATCCAGGAGCGAGCAGTACTTC. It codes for CASSPGSRSEQYF.